The next 17 T cell receptor beta chains were all read from a single sample in a study of response to subunit inactivated influenza vaccine. Via MiXCR, TCRdb re-called the RT-PCR reads, giving one row per CDR3 protein. The profile shows 650,000 to 800,000 distinct CDR3 sequences, approximately 15% of them singletons. Here the sequenced sample was PBMCs from blood, taken 14 to 15 days before vaccination. The source of these receptors is a man aged 45-65 years who received an inactivated influenza vaccine.

This clonotype appeared many times. The chain carries TRBV15 and TRBJ2-7; maybe TRBD2 (5 bases). Trimming took off 1 base at V and 3 bases at J, with 10 bases between the two ends. CDR1 and CDR2 (germline): LNHNV, YYDKDF (reference sequence). The CDR3 covers 14 residues. The DNA of the CDR3 is TGTGCCACCAGCAGAGTGTCCGGAGGCTACGAGCAGTACTTC. Translating gives CATSRVSGGYEQYF.

This clonotype appeared many times. The V and J genes are TRBV18 and TRBJ2-3; D gene uncertain. Per germline, CDR1 KGHSH and CDR2 LQKENI. This CDR3 contains 10 residues. V lost 4 bases and J 5 bases, leaving 1 base between the germline ends. The CDR3 DNA reads as TGTGCCAGCTCACGAGATACGCAGTATTTT. Translating it yields CASSRDTQYF.

This clonotype was counted between two and nine times. This chain links TRBV27 with TRBJ1-1; 7 bases are a match to TRBD1. V shed 7 bases and J 3 bases; nucleotides not matched to a gene: 5. This CDR3 region has 13 residues. Germline CDR1 and CDR2: MNHEY and SMNVEV (reference sequence). The CDR3 loop is CASNSQGDTEAFF. CDR3 DNA sequence: TGTGCCAGCAACTCCCAGGGGGACACTGAAGCTTTCTTT.

This clonotype was seen ten or more times. This chain uses TRBV28 with TRBJ2-7; D possibly corresponds to TRBD1 (5 bases). The ends were cut back, 4 bases at V and 0 bases at J, with 10 bases in the middle. This CDR3 has 14 amino acids. CDR1 and CDR2 (germline): MDHEN, SYDVKM. The CDR3 here is CASSSYQGSYEQYF. The CDR3 DNA reads as TGTGCCAGCAGTTCCTACCAGGGCTCCTACGAGCAGTACTTC. The whole variable domain, filled in from reference TRBV28 and TRBJ2-7, reads DVKVTQSSRYLVKRTGEKVFLECVQDMDHENMFWYRQDPGLGLRLIYFSYDVKMKEKGDIPEGYSVSREKKERFSLILESASTNQTSMYLCASSSYQGSYEQYFGPGTRLTVT.

This clonotype was seen a handful of times. This rearrangement joins TRBV25-1 to TRBJ2-7, with 7 bases aligning to TRBD1. The CDR3 runs 15 residues. The V gene end was trimmed by 3 bases and the J gene end by 0 bases; junction bases not matched to a gene: 5. The germline CDR1 and CDR2 sequences are MGHDK and SYGVNS. Here the CDR3 DNA reads TGTGCCAGCAGTGAGCTCCGGGACAGCTCCTACGAGCAGTACTTC. Protein product: CASSELRDSSYEQYF.

The V call is TRBV4-3, the J call TRBJ2-1; TRBD2 matches at 10 bases. This CDR3 contains 15 residues. Unmatched junction bases numbered 4, after V lost 6 bases and J lost 2 bases. Germline V gives CDR1 LGHNA, CDR2 YSLEER. CDR3 residues: CASSTSGGAYNEQFF. CDR3 DNA: TGCGCCAGCAGTACAAGCGGGGGGGCCTACAATGAGCAGTTCTTC.

V and J are TRBV11-2 and TRBJ2-7; weak D call: TRBD2 (6 bases). The CDR3 length is 15 residues. CDR1 and CDR2 (germline): SGHAT, FQNNGV. V was pared by 1 base and J by 2 bases, with 12 bases between. This CDR3 is CASSLGGTDPYEQYF. CDR3 coding DNA: TGTGCCAGCAGCTTAGGCGGGACCGACCCCTACGAGCAGTACTTC.

The chain recombines TRBV4-1 with TRBJ2-7; 7 bases match TRBD1. Per the germline V gene, CDR1 is MGHRA and CDR2 is YSYEKL. There are 14 residues in the CDR3. Trimming took 0 bases from V and 4 from J; bases not matched to a gene: 3. In DNA, the CDR3 is TGCGCCAGCAGCCAAGAGACAGGGTTTTACGAGCAGTACTTC. Protein product: CASSQETGFYEQYF.

The V gene is TRBV12-3 or TRBV12-4, the J gene TRBJ1-6; a weak D match, TRBD1 (5 bases). Trimming took 3 bases from V and 6 from J, leaving 18 bases between them. This CDR3 region has 17 residues. Written as DNA, the CDR3 is TGTGCCAGCAGTTTGCTTCCCTCGGGACTGTCTAATTCACCCCTCCACTTT. Its protein product is CASSLLPSGLSNSPLHF.

The V call is TRBV7-2, the J call TRBJ2-7, with 7 bases matching TRBD1. This CDR3 contains 16 residues. In germline, CDR1 is SGHTA, CDR2 FQGNSA. Unmatched junction bases numbered 11, after V lost 5 bases and J lost 1 base. The chain's CDR3 is CASSPQGGQLSYEQYF. For the CDR3, the DNA is TGTGCCAGCAGCCCCCAAGGGGGACAGCTGTCCTACGAGCAGTACTTC.

This clonotype came up many times. The J gene is TRBJ2-1, the V gene TRBV12-3 or TRBV12-4; 12 bases map to TRBD1. The CDR3 has 15 residues. V shed 4 bases and J 8 bases; nucleotides not matched to a gene: 6. The CDR3 region has the DNA TGTGCCAGCAGTTCGGGACAGGGGGCTACACATGAGCAGTTCTTC. This sequence encodes CASSSGQGATHEQFF.

J is TRBJ2-3 and V is TRBV5-1; 7 nucleotides match TRBD1. V lost 4 bases and J lost 2; bases outside the gene matches: 4. CDR3 length: 14 residues. Germline V CDR1 and CDR2: SGHRS, YFSETQ. The CDR3 spells CASSVGQVTDTQYF. In nucleotides, the CDR3 is TGCGCCAGCAGCGTAGGACAGGTCACAGATACGCAGTATTTT.

In its sample, this clonotype was seen a few times. The CDR3 spells CASSSGGGGTDTQYF. The CDR3 nucleotides are TGTGCCAGCAGCTCCGGGGGAGGGGGCACAGATACGCAGTATTTT. The chain is built from TRBV12-3 or TRBV12-4 and TRBJ2-3; 7 bases are shared with TRBD2. The CDR3 is 15 residues long. V dropped 6 bases and J dropped 1; count of bases not matched to a gene: 7.

The chain links TRBV30 to TRBJ2-7; 7 bases are a match to TRBD1. This CDR3 comprises 15 residues. The V gene end was trimmed by 2 bases and the J gene end by 7 bases; junction bases not matched to a gene: 14. Germline CDR1 GTSNPN, CDR2 SVGIG (reference sequence). The CDR3 here is CAWSRLTGTAEEQYF. The CDR3 nucleotides read TGTGCCTGGAGTAGACTGACAGGGACCGCGGAGGAGCAGTACTTC.

V gene TRBV3-1 combines with J gene TRBJ2-5; perhaps TRBD2 as D (5 bases). V lost 4 bases and J lost 2, with 11 bases in between. The CDR3 has 14 amino acids. Germline V gene sequence: CDR1 LGHDT, CDR2 YNNKEL (reference sequence). CDR3 sequence reads: CASSRRTKQETQYF. The CDR3 region has the DNA TGTGCCAGCAGCCGGAGGACGAAACAAGAGACCCAGTACTTC.

This clonotype showed up just a few times. The V gene is TRBV7-2, the J gene TRBJ2-5, with no clear D. V was pared by 0 bases and J by 5 bases, with 10 bases between. CDR1 is SGHTA, CDR2 FQGNSA, per germline. This CDR3 has 14 residues. The CDR3 bases are TGTGCCAGCAGCTTAGCGGGGATGCGGGAGACCCAGTACTTC. Encoded protein: CASSLAGMRETQYF.

The chain is built from TRBV2 and TRBJ1-5; no clear D. V was shortened by 3 bases and J by 3 bases, with 6 bases between the two germline ends. The CDR3 loop spans 13 amino acids. Germline CDR1 reads SNHLY; CDR2 reads FYNNEI. This CDR3 reads CASSEETNQPQHF. Here the CDR3 DNA reads TGTGCCAGCAGTGAGGAAACCAATCAGCCCCAGCATTTT.